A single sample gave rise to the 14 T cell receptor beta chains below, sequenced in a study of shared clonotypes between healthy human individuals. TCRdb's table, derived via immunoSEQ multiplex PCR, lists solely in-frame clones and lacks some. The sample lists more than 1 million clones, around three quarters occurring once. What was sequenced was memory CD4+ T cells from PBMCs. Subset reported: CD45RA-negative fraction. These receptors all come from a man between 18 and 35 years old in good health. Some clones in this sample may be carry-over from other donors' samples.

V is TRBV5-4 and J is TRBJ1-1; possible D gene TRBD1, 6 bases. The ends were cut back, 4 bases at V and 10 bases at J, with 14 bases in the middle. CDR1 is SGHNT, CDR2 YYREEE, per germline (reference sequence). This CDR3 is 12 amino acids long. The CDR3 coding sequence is TGTGCCAGCAGCAAGGTTGAGGGGGTAGCTTTCTTT. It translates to CASSKVEGVAFF. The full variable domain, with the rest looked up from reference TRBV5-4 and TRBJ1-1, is ETGVTQSPTHLIKTRGQQVTLRCSSQSGHNTVSWYQQALGQGPQFIFQYYREEENGRGNFPPRFSGLQFPNYSSELNVNALELDDSALYLCASSKVEGVAFFGQGTRLTVV.

The CDR3 nucleotides read TGTGCCAGTAGTAGATCTAGCGGGAGGGCCGGTGTATTGAATGAGCAGTTCTTC. Encoded protein: CASSRSSGRAGVLNEQFF. The chain carries TRBV19 and TRBJ2-1, with 12 bases that match TRBD2. Germline V CDR1 and CDR2: LNHDA, SQIVND (reference sequence). The junction had 14 bases not matched to a gene; V was cut back by 4 bases and J by 7 bases. The CDR3 spans 18 residues.

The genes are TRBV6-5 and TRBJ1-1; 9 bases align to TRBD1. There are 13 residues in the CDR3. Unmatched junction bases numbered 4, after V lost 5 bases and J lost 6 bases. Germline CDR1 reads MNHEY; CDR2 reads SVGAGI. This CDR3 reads CASSRTGVSEAFF. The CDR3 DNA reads TGTGCCAGCAGTCGGACAGGGGTTTCTGAAGCTTTCTTT.

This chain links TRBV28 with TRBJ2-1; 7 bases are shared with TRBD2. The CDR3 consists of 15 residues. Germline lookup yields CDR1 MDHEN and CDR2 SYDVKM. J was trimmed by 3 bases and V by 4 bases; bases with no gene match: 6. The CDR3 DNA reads TGTGCCAGCAGTTCGGGGGGAATCGGCTACAATGAGCAGTTCTTC. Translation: CASSSGGIGYNEQFF.

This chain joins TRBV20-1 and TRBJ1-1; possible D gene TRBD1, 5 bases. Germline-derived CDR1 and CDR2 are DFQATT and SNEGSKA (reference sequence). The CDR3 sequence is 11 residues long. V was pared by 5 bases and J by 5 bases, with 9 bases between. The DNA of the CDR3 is TGCAGTGCTGGGGCAAGTACTGAAGCTTTCTTT. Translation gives CSAGASTEAFF.

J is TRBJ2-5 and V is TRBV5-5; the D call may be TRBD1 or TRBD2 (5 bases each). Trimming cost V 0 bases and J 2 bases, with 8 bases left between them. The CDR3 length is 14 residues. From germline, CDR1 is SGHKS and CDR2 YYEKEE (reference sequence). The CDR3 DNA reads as TGTGCCAGCAGCTTGGGTTGGGGGCAAGAGACCCAGTACTTC. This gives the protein CASSLGWGQETQYF.

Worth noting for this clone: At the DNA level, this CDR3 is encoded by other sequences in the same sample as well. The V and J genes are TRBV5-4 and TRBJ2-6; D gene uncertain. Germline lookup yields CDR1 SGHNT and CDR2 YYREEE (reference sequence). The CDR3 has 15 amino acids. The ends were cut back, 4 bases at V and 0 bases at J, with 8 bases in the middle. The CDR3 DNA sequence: TGTGCCAGCAGCCTAGACCTCTCTGGGGCCAACGTCCTGACTTTC. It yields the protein CASSLDLSGANVLTF.

CDR3 in DNA: TGTGCCAGCAGCTTGTACCCCGGGGGAACTGAAGCTTTCTTT. Amino acids: CASSLYPGGTEAFF. This rearrangement joins TRBV5-5 to TRBJ1-1; a possible D gene is TRBD1 (5 bases). The germline CDR1 and CDR2 sequences are SGHKS and YYEKEE (reference sequence). V was cut by 1 base and J by 5 bases, with 12 bases left in between. This CDR3 has 14 amino acids.

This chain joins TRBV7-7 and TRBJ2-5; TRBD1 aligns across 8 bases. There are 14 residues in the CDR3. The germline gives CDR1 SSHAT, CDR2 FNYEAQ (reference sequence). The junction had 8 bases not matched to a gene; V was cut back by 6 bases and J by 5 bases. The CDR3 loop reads CASSPQGAFETQYF. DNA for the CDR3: TGTGCCAGCAGTCCTCAGGGGGCATTTGAGACCCAGTACTTC.

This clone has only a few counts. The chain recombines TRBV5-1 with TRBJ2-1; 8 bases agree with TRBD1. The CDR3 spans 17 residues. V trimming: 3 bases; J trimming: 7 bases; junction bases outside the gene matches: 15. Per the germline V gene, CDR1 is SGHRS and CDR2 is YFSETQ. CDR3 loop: CASSWGTGFIKSNEQFF. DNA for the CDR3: TGCGCCAGCAGCTGGGGGACAGGCTTTATTAAGAGTAATGAGCAGTTCTTC. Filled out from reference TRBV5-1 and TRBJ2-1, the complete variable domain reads KAGVTQTPRYLIKTRGQQVTLSCSPISGHRSVSWYQQTPGQGLQFLFEYFSETQRNKGNFPGRFSGRQFSNSRSEMNVSTLELGDSALYLCASSWGTGFIKSNEQFFGPGTRLTVL.

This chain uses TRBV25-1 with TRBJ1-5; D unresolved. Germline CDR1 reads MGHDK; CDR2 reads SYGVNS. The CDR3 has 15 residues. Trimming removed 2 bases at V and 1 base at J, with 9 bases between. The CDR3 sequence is CASSERGFSNQPQHF. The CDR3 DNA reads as TGTGCCAGCAGTGAACGCGGGTTCAGCAATCAGCCCCAGCATTTT.

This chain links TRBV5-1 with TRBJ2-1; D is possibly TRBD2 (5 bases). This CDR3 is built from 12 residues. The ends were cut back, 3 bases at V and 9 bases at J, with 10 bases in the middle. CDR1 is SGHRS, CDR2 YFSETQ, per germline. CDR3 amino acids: CASSSAGGEQFF. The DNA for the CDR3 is TGCGCCAGCAGCTCCGCCGGAGGTGAGCAGTTCTTC.

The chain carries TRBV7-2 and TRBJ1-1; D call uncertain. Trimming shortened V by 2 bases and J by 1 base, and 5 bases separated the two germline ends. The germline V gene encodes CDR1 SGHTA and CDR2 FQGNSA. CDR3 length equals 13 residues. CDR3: CASSLSANTEAFF. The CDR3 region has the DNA TGTGCCAGCAGCTTATCAGCGAACACTGAAGCTTTCTTT.

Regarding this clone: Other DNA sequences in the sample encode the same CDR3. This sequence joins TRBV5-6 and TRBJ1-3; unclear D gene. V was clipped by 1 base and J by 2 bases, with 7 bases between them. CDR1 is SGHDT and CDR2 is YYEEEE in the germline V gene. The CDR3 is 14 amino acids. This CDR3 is CASSLWGAGNTIYF. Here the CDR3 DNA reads TGTGCCAGCAGCTTGTGGGGAGCTGGAAACACCATATATTTT.